This TCR beta chain originates from a study of radiotherapy plus CTLA-4 blockade in lung cancer. Study-level information: Across the patients, objective responses occurred in 15% to 20%, and disease control in 31%.

In regard to this clone: Its target is not known.

Study-wide findings and caveats: Reports identified early blood T cell clone dynamics, with interferon-beta, as the best response predictor. An expansion of tumor-derived TCR clones occurred in blood after radiotherapy plus ipilimumab.

V was trimmed by 0 bases and J by 5 bases, leaving 10 bases between them. The germline V gene encodes CDR1 LGHNA and CDR2 YSLEER. The CDR3 contains 15 residues. Sequencing was performed with immunoSEQ multiplex PCR; in TCRdb, only in-frame clones are kept and a portion is missing. Of about 62,000 clones listed, approximately 76% were seen once; the top ten hold approximately 2.8%. Focal radiation with ipilimumab CTLA-4 blockade was given to patients with chemo-refractory metastatic non-small-cell lung cancer. The chain links TRBV4-3 to TRBJ2-2; D is perhaps TRBD2 (5 bases). The clonotype was recovered from a human donor with non-small cell lung cancer who had a complete response to radiotherapy plus ipilimumab. Specimen: peripheral blood, collected from a patient treated with radiotherapy plus ipilimumab. The CDR3 loop reads CASSQEVTGTGELFF. CDR3 coding DNA: TGCGCCAGCAGCCAAGAGGTTACGGGGACCGGGGAGCTGTTTTTT.